These 21 T cell receptor beta chains were sequenced from one sample in a study of graft-versus-host responses after intestinal transplantation. Produced via immunoSEQ multiplex PCR; TCRdb's table is partial and in-frame only. This sample carries about 85,000 clones, around 93% of them seen once, and the ten largest clones take about 8%. These TCRs' antigens remain unknown. Sequencing was performed on unstimulated CD8+ T cells sorted from spleen or lymph node cells, taken before transplant. The receptors shown here come from a human donor who was the organ donor for an intestinal transplant.

The chain combines TRBV4-1 with TRBJ2-7; no clear D gene. V was cut by 1 base and J by 6 bases, with 16 bases left in between. This CDR3 has 15 amino acids. The germline V gene has CDR1 MGHRA and CDR2 YSYEKL. The CDR3 nucleotides are TGCGCCAGCAGCCAAGTTCTTACAGCTACAGCCGAGCAGTACTTC. It is translated as CASSQVLTATAEQYF.

This clone has just a few counts. J is TRBJ2-7 and V is TRBV6-1; D gene ambiguous. The CDR3 extends over 11 amino acids. Germline V gene data show CDR1 as MNHNS and CDR2 as SASEGT. V dropped 3 bases and J dropped 3 bases, with 3 bases sitting between them. In DNA form, the CDR3 reads TGTGCCAGCAGTGACCTCTACGAGCAGTACTTC. It yields the protein CASSDLYEQYF.

This clone was recorded once. CDR3 sequence (DNA): TGTGCCAGCAGCGACTTAACAGGGGGAAAAACTGAAGCTTTCTTT. Its protein is CASSDLTGGKTEAFF. V usage is TRBV13 and J usage is TRBJ1-1; 8 nucleotides match TRBD1. Germline CDR1 is PRHDT and CDR2 is FYEKMQ (reference sequence). The J segment lost 5 bases and the V segment lost 5 bases, leaving 10 bases of the junction unmatched. The CDR3 runs to 15 residues.

This chain joins TRBV10-2 and TRBJ1-4; 7 bases fit TRBD1. Per the germline V gene, CDR1 is WSHSY and CDR2 is SAAADI. V shed 7 bases, J shed 1 base, and the junction held 3 bases outside the gene matches. The CDR3 is 14 amino acids. The CDR3 protein is CASKTGETNEKLFF. CDR3 DNA: TGCGCCAGCAAAACAGGGGAAACTAATGAAAAACTGTTTTTT.

This chain uses TRBV19 with TRBJ2-3; 10 nucleotides agree with TRBD2. The CDR3 sequence is 17 residues long. CDR1 is LNHDA and CDR2 is SQIVND in the germline V gene (reference sequence). V trimming: 2 bases; J trimming: 5 bases; junction bases outside the gene matches: 10. This chain's CDR3 is CASSINEAGGLRDTQYF. The CDR3 DNA is TGTGCCAGTAGTATAAACGAAGCGGGAGGGCTTAGAGATACGCAGTATTTT.

This sequence joins TRBV27 and TRBJ1-1, with a possible D match to TRBD1 (5 bases). The germline CDR1 and CDR2 sequences are MNHEY and SMNVEV (reference sequence). V was shortened by 10 bases and J by 0 bases, with 12 bases between the two germline ends. The CDR3 totals 13 residues. The CDR3 protein is CATMGGMNTEAFF. In DNA, the CDR3 is TGTGCCACCATGGGGGGTATGAACACTGAAGCTTTCTTT.

This chain joins TRBV2 and TRBJ2-5; D not certain. Germline V gene data show CDR1 as SNHLY and CDR2 as FYNNEI. This CDR3 has 11 amino acids. The V and J ends lost 2 bases and 9 bases respectively, with 7 bases between them. This CDR3 is CASSEPRSQYF. The DNA of the CDR3 is TGTGCCAGCAGTGAACCGCGATCCCAGTACTTC.

This chain connects TRBV5-1 to TRBJ2-3; D call uncertain. Germline V gene lookup returns CDR1 SGHRS and CDR2 YFSETQ. The CDR3 runs to 12 residues. Trimming pared 4 bases from V and 6 bases from J, leaving 9 bases between. CDR3 loop: CASSHQSDTQYF. The CDR3 DNA reads TGCGCCAGCAGCCATCAATCCGATACGCAGTATTTT.

This clone was seen a single time. The chain couples TRBV4-1 to TRBJ1-5, with D perhaps matching TRBD1 (5 bases). V gave up 1 base and J gave up 5 bases, with 12 bases separating them. Germline CDR1 and CDR2: MGHRA and YSYEKL. The CDR3 spans 15 residues. CDR3 sequence (DNA): TGCGCCAGCAGCCAAGTCGGGCAGGGCTATCAGCCCCAGCATTTT. Translated: CASSQVGQGYQPQHF.

This chain uses TRBV9 with TRBJ2-5; the match to TRBD2 covers 13 bases. In germline, CDR1 is SGDLS, CDR2 YYNGEE. The trim removed 3 bases at V and 4 bases at J, leaving 12 bases unmatched. CDR3 length equals 18 residues. The CDR3 loop reads CASSGTSGSSGPAETQYF. Written as DNA, the CDR3 is TGTGCCAGCAGCGGGACTAGCGGGAGTTCAGGCCCAGCAGAGACCCAGTACTTC.

The rearrangement links TRBV5-6 to TRBJ2-1; no clear D gene. Germline CDR1 SGHDT, CDR2 YYEEEE. The CDR3 loop spans 15 amino acids. V was shortened by 0 bases and J by 2 bases, with 9 bases between the two germline ends. CDR3 residues: CASSLGVITYNEQFF. The CDR3 coding sequence is TGTGCCAGCAGCTTGGGGGTCATCACCTACAATGAGCAGTTCTTC.

J is TRBJ2-1 and V is TRBV7-8, with TRBD2 matching over 7 bases. Germline-derived CDR1 and CDR2 are SGHVS and FQNEAQ. The CDR3 is 15 residues long. Unmatched junction bases numbered 5, after V lost 0 bases and J lost 6 bases. The CDR3 here is CASSLARGSLNEQFF. DNA of the CDR3: TGTGCCAGCAGCTTAGCGCGCGGGAGTCTCAATGAGCAGTTCTTC. Looking up the rest from reference TRBV7-8 and TRBJ2-1 gives the full variable domain: GAGVSQSPRYKVAKRGQDVALRCDPISGHVSLFWYQQALGQGPEFLTYFQNEAQLDKSGLPSDRFFAERPEGSVSTLKIQRTQQEDSAVYLCASSLARGSLNEQFFGPGTRLTVL.

J is TRBJ2-7 and V is TRBV27; perhaps TRBD2 as D (6 bases). CDR3 length: 14 residues. Germline V CDR1 and CDR2: MNHEY, SMNVEV (reference sequence). V was trimmed by 5 bases and J by 2 bases, leaving 13 bases between them. CDR3 amino acids: CASSIADGPYEQYF. DNA for the CDR3: TGTGCCAGCAGTATAGCGGACGGACCCTACGAGCAGTACTTC.

The rearrangement links TRBV5-6 to TRBJ2-7, with a possible D match to TRBD2 (5 bases). The germline CDR1 and CDR2 sequences are SGHDT and YYEEEE. The length of the CDR3 is 13 residues. Trimming stripped 1 base from V and 4 bases from J, with 9 bases between. The chain's CDR3 is CASSLTGIYEQYF. CDR3 in DNA: TGTGCCAGCAGCTTGACGGGAATTTACGAGCAGTACTTC.

In DNA form, the CDR3 reads TGTGCCAGCAGTGAAACAGGGAACACTGAAGCTTTCTTT. Its protein is CASSETGNTEAFF. The chain carries TRBV6-5 and TRBJ1-1, with D perhaps TRBD1 (5 bases). This CDR3 spans 13 amino acids. Germline V CDR1 and CDR2: MNHEY, SVGAGI. Deletions cut 5 bases from V and 1 base from J, with 8 bases between.

This clone is a singleton in its sample. The DNA for the CDR3 is TGTGCCAGCCCAGGGGGGTGCGAGCAGTACTTC. Translated, it gives CASPGGCEQYF. J is TRBJ2-7 and V is TRBV6-6; D is possibly TRBD1 (7 bases). The CDR3 spans 11 residues. V was cut by 8 bases and J by 6 bases, with 11 bases left in between. Looked up from germline, CDR1 is MNHNY and CDR2 is SVGAGI (reference sequence).

The rearrangement joins TRBV7-9 to TRBJ2-7; the match to TRBD1 covers 8 bases. V dropped 6 bases and J dropped 6; count of bases not matched to a gene: 4. Germline V CDR1 and CDR2: SEHNR, FQNEAQ (reference sequence). The CDR3 consists of 12 residues. The CDR3 DNA follows: TGTGCCAGCAGGGGGACAGGTTCCGAGCAGTACTTC. It yields the protein CASRGTGSEQYF.

V and J are TRBV5-1 and TRBJ1-1; weak D call: TRBD1 (5 bases). The CDR3 has 15 amino acids. The V end lost 4 bases, the J end lost 1 base, and 14 bases lay between the germline ends. Germline CDR1 reads SGHRS; CDR2 reads YFSETQ. The CDR3 protein is CASSPARDGNTEAFF. CDR3 DNA: TGCGCCAGCAGCCCCGCCCGGGACGGGAACACTGAAGCTTTCTTT.

Only one count was recorded for this clone. This chain links TRBV19 with TRBJ1-2; maybe TRBD1 (6 bases). Deletions cut 4 bases from V and 8 bases from J, with 11 bases between. The CDR3 has 12 residues. CDR1 and CDR2 from the germline V gene are LNHDA and SQIVND (reference sequence). As DNA, the CDR3 is TGTGCCAGTAGTAAAACAGGGCGCGGCTACACCTTC. It yields the protein CASSKTGRGYTF.

CDR3 sequence reads: CSVGNSNQPQHF. The CDR3 DNA is TGCAGCGTTGGAAATAGCAATCAGCCCCAGCATTTT. V is TRBV29-1 and J is TRBJ1-5; D is unclear. The CDR3 contains 12 residues. Germline CDR1 and CDR2: SQVTM and ANQGSEA. The V end was cut by 4 bases, the J end by 0 bases, with 4 bases between.

The chain joins TRBV4-1 to TRBJ2-2; 10 bases are a match to TRBD2. V shed 3 bases, J shed 6 bases, and the junction held 4 bases outside the gene matches. This CDR3 contains 15 residues. Germline CDR1 MGHRA, CDR2 YSYEKL. The CDR3 DNA sequence: TGCGCCAGCAGCCACGTAGCGGGAGGCCCCGGGGAGCTGTTTTTT. This codes for CASSHVAGGPGELFF.